This T cell receptor beta chain was documented in a study of tumour-infiltrating T cells in Burkitt lymphoma. Across the study: Survival, overall and progression-free, tracked with productive clonality.

Here immunoSEQ multiplex PCR was the method, and the copy in TCRdb shows in-frame clones only, minus some. The table has 6,000 to 8,500 clones, roughly 73% seen once; the top ten hold 35% to 50%. Germline V lookup: CDR1 SGHTA, CDR2 FQGNSA. The V end was cut by 5 bases, the J end by 2 bases, with 10 bases between. The CDR3 sequence is 14 residues long. Sequencing was done on a sample of tumor tissue. The J gene is TRBJ1-5, the V gene TRBV7-2; no firm D call. This receptor was obtained from a human donor with diffuse large B-cell lymphoma. The CDR3 nucleotides are TGTGCCAGCAGCCAAGCGTTGGGCAATCAGCCCCAGCATTTT. Protein product: CASSQALGNQPQHF.